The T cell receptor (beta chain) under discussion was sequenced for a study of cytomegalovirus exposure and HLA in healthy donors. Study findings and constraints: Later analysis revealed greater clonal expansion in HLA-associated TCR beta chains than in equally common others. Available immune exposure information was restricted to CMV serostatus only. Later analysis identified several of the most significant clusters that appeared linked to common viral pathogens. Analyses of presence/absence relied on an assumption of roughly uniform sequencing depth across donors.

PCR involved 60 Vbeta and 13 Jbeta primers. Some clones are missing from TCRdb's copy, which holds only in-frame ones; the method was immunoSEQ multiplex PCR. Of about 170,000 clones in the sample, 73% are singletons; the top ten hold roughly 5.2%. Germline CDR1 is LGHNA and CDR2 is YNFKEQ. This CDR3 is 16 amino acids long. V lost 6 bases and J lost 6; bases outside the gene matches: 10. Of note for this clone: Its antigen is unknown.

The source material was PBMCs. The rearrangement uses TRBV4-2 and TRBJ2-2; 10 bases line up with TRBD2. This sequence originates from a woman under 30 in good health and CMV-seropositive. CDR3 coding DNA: TGTGCCAGCAGGCATGATGCTAGCGGGGGAGCCGGGGAGCTGTTTTTT. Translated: CASRHDASGGAGELFF.